The next 27 T cell receptor beta chains were all read from a single sample in a study of cytomegalovirus exposure and HLA in healthy donors. With 60 Vbeta and 13 Jbeta primers, the PCR was carried out. Generated by immunoSEQ multiplex PCR, the TCRdb table keeps only in-frame clones and is missing some. In the table there are about 250,000 clones, over 75% of which are singletons. Sequencing input: PBMCs. The source of these receptors is a boy between 5 and 17 years old in good health and CMV-seronegative.

The V call is TRBV4-2, the J call TRBJ1-1; TRBD1 agrees at 7 bases. The CDR3 has 15 amino acids. CDR1 is LGHNA, CDR2 YNFKEQ, per germline. The junction had 8 bases not matched to a gene; V was cut back by 6 bases and J by 1 base. CDR3: CASRLETGSNTEAFF. The CDR3 region has the DNA TGTGCCAGCAGGCTTGAGACAGGGTCGAACACTGAAGCTTTCTTT.

This chain uses TRBV15 with TRBJ2-3; D not resolved. This CDR3 contains 17 residues. CDR1 and CDR2 from the germline V gene are LNHNV and YYDKDF (reference sequence). The ends were cut back, 5 bases at V and 2 bases at J, with 20 bases in the middle. CDR3 amino acids: CATSRSGTASFTDTQYF. CDR3 bases: TGTGCCACCAGCCGTTCAGGCACGGCCAGCTTCACAGATACGCAGTATTTT.

This clone was seen a few times. J is TRBJ1-5 and V is TRBV27, with 9 bases identical to TRBD1. J gave up 3 bases and V 4 bases, and 10 bases lay outside the gene matches. The CDR3 length is 17 residues. Germline V gene sequence: CDR1 MNHEY, CDR2 SMNVEV (reference sequence). This CDR3 is CASSSSGTGSDNQPQHF. CDR3 DNA sequence: TGTGCCAGCAGTTCATCCGGGACAGGGAGTGACAATCAGCCCCAGCATTTT.

The rearrangement uses TRBV21-1 and TRBJ2-3; the table gives TRBD2 as D, unverified against the DNA. TRBV21-1 counts as a pseudogene. This CDR3 has 17 residues. The CDR3 spells CASSTRTSGGPTDTQYF. Here the CDR3 DNA reads TGTGCCAGCAGCACCCGGACTAGCGGGGGGCCAACAGATACGCAGTATTTT.

The V call is TRBV11-3, the J call TRBJ1-4, with D unresolved. The CDR3 has 13 amino acids. V shed 0 bases and J shed 11 bases, with 10 bases lying between them. Germline CDR1 is SGHNT and CDR2 is YENEEA. The CDR3 DNA sequence: TGTGCCAGCAGCTTAGACTCTCCTTTTAAACTGTTTTTT. The encoded protein is CASSLDSPFKLFF. Complete variable domain (other parts from reference TRBV11-3 and TRBJ1-4): EAGVVQSPRYKIIEKKQPVAFWCNPISGHNTLYWYLQNLGQGPELLIRYENEEAVDDSQLPKDRFSAERLKGVDSTLKIQPAELGDSAVYLCASSLDSPFKLFFGSGTQLSVL.

This chain joins TRBV30 and TRBJ1-1; 8 nucleotides agree with TRBD1. The germline CDR1 and CDR2 sequences are GTSNPN and SVGIG (reference sequence). V gave up 3 bases and J gave up 5 bases; unmatched junction bases: 5. There are 13 residues in the CDR3. The CDR3 DNA sequence: TGTGCCTGGAGAAACAGGGGGGATACTGAAGCTTTCTTT. It yields the protein CAWRNRGDTEAFF.

Only one count was recorded for this clone. The chain is built from TRBV29-1 and TRBJ1-2, with D perhaps TRBD1 (5 bases). CDR3 size: 11 residues. Germline V gives CDR1 SQVTM, CDR2 ANQGSEA. V was trimmed by 3 bases and J by 7 bases, leaving 9 bases between them. Here the CDR3 reads CSVDSGGGYTF. The DNA for the CDR3 is TGCAGCGTTGATTCCGGGGGTGGCTACACCTTC. The variable domain in full, with the rest retrieved from reference TRBV29-1 and TRBJ1-2, is SAVISQKPSRDICQRGTSLTIQCQVDSQVTMMFWYRQQPGQSLTLIATANQGSEATYESGFVIDKFPISRPNLTFSTLTVSNMSPEDSSIYLCSVDSGGGYTFGSGTRLTVV.

This rearrangement joins TRBV5-1 to TRBJ2-5; weak D call: TRBD2 (5 bases). The CDR3 consists of 13 residues. V lost 3 bases, J lost 3 bases, and 9 bases lay in between. Germline V gives CDR1 SGHRS, CDR2 YFSETQ. The CDR3: CASSSREKETQYF. In DNA form, the CDR3 reads TGCGCCAGCAGCTCCCGGGAAAAAGAGACCCAGTACTTC.

The chain links TRBV5-1 to TRBJ2-3, with 12 bases fitting TRBD1. Trimming at V came to 2 bases and at J to 0 bases, leaving 7 bases not matched to a gene. This CDR3 is 18 amino acids long. From germline, CDR1 is SGHRS and CDR2 YFSETQ. CDR3 bases: TGCGCCAGCAGCTTCCGGGACAGGGGGCCCGACAGCACAGATACGCAGTATTTT. Its protein product is CASSFRDRGPDSTDTQYF.

This chain connects TRBV10-1 to TRBJ2-3; 8 bases align to TRBD2. The V gene end was trimmed by 3 bases and the J gene end by 3 bases; junction bases not matched to a gene: 5. The CDR3 length is 15 residues. From germline, CDR1 is WNHNN and CDR2 SYGVQD (reference sequence). Written as DNA, the CDR3 is TGCGCCAGCAGTGATGGGCTAGCGGGTACAGATACGCAGTATTTT. As protein: CASSDGLAGTDTQYF.

This sequence joins TRBV11-3 and TRBJ1-5; D gene uncertain. The V end lost 6 bases, the J end lost 4 bases, and 10 bases lay between the germline ends. Germline V gene sequence: CDR1 SGHNT, CDR2 YENEEA. The CDR3 loop spans 13 amino acids. The CDR3 loop is CASSNGLNQPQHF. The CDR3 DNA reads as TGTGCCAGCAGTAACGGTCTAAATCAGCCCCAGCATTTT.

This clone occurred once. V and J are TRBV5-5 and TRBJ1-1; D is unclear. The CDR3 length is 16 residues. Looked up from germline, CDR1 is SGHKS and CDR2 is YYEKEE (reference sequence). Trimming left V 1 base short and J 0 bases short, with 13 bases between. CDR3 nucleotide sequence: TGTGCCAGCAGCTTGCCGGGAAATGGTATGAACACTGAAGCTTTCTTT. Translation gives CASSLPGNGMNTEAFF.

V is TRBV27 and J is TRBJ2-5; the D is unclear. The last part of the DNA fits TRBJ2-7 better; the J call may be wrong. Germline V gene lookup returns CDR1 MNHEY and CDR2 SMNVEV (reference sequence). This CDR3 is built from 11 residues. CDR3 residues: CASSSPYEQYF. CDR3 DNA sequence: TGTGCCAGCAGTTCGCCCTACGAGCAGTACTTC.

The V gene is TRBV10-2, the J gene TRBJ1-6; 7 positions match TRBD1. CDR3 size: 13 residues. Germline V gene data show CDR1 as WSHSY and CDR2 as SAAADI. V lost 10 bases to trimming and J lost 10 bases; unmatched junction nucleotides: 10. CDR3 in DNA: TGCGCCACCCTGGACAGGCGGGCGTCACCCCTCCACTTT. This translates into CATLDRRASPLHF.

The genes are TRBV7-6 and TRBJ2-7, with 7 bases that match TRBD1. Germline V gene data show CDR1 as SGHVS and CDR2 as FNYEAQ. The CDR3 runs 14 residues. Trimming removed 5 bases from V and 1 base from J; junction bases left unmatched: 5. CDR3 bases: TGTGCCAGCAGCCGAACAGGGGTTTCCTACGAGCAGTACTTC. It is translated as CASSRTGVSYEQYF.

The gene calls are TRBV11-3 and TRBJ1-2; D possibly corresponds to TRBD1 (5 bases). V was trimmed by 4 bases and J by 6 bases, leaving 12 bases between them. The CDR3 spans 13 residues. CDR1 is SGHNT, CDR2 YENEEA, per germline. The CDR3 region has the DNA TGTGCCAGCAGCTCGGGGGGATGGGATGGCTACACCTTC. Amino acid sequence: CASSSGGWDGYTF.

To note about this clone: The same CDR3 can be traced to other DNA sequences in this sample. DNA of the CDR3: TGTGCCTGGAGTCTTAGGGGGGGCACTGAAGCTTTCTTT. Protein sequence: CAWSLRGGTEAFF. V and J are TRBV30 and TRBJ1-1, with D perhaps matching TRBD1 (6 bases). Germline values: CDR1 GTSNPN, CDR2 SVGIG (reference sequence). The germline V and J ends were trimmed by 2 bases and 4 bases, with 11 bases remaining between them. This CDR3 is built from 13 residues.

This chain links TRBV7-9 with TRBJ1-1; no definite D call. Germline lookup yields CDR1 SEHNR and CDR2 FQNEAQ (reference sequence). V gave up 2 bases and J gave up 4 bases, with 14 bases separating them. CDR3 length: 15 residues. CDR3 DNA: TGTGCCAGCAGCTTAAGGAGGGTCGGAGGCACTGAAGCTTTCTTT. Its protein is CASSLRRVGGTEAFF.

The rearrangement links TRBV5-1 to TRBJ2-2, with D hard to call. Trimming pared 4 bases from V and 8 bases from J, leaving 12 bases between. This CDR3 has 13 residues. The germline gives CDR1 SGHRS, CDR2 YFSETQ. The chain's CDR3 is CASSAVPGGELFF. The CDR3 DNA follows: TGCGCCAGCAGCGCGGTCCCCGGAGGGGAGCTGTTTTTT.

The chain combines TRBV9 with TRBJ1-2; D call uncertain. The CDR3 has 14 amino acids. Deletions cut 3 bases from V and 3 bases from J, with 12 bases between. Germline V gene lookup returns CDR1 SGDLS and CDR2 YYNGEE. The CDR3 sequence: CASSEIREDYGYTF. The CDR3 bases are TGTGCCAGCAGCGAGATAAGGGAGGACTATGGCTACACCTTC.

J is TRBJ2-3 and V is TRBV9; the match to TRBD2 covers 11 bases. The V and J ends lost 3 bases and 3 bases, in that order; junction bases with no gene match: 3. Germline V gives CDR1 SGDLS, CDR2 YYNGEE. CDR3 size: 15 residues. The CDR3 loop reads CASSASGRRTDTQYF. CDR3 DNA: TGTGCCAGCAGCGCTAGCGGGAGGAGGACAGATACGCAGTATTTT.

The chain has TRBV13 and TRBJ2-3; TRBD1 is a possible D gene (5 bases). V lost 1 base and J lost 6, with 11 bases in between. From germline, CDR1 is PRHDT and CDR2 FYEKMQ (reference sequence). This CDR3 is 14 amino acids long. The CDR3 region is CASSLVGASDTQYF. The CDR3 region has the DNA TGTGCCAGCAGCTTAGTAGGGGCGTCCGATACGCAGTATTTT.

This chain uses TRBV15 with TRBJ2-5, with 7 bases fitting TRBD1. Germline V CDR1 and CDR2: LNHNV, YYDKDF (reference sequence). Trimming took 1 base from V and 9 from J; bases not matched to a gene: 11. The CDR3 sequence is 15 residues long. The CDR3 loop is CATSRGGPGQRSQYF. CDR3 DNA sequence: TGTGCCACCAGCAGAGGGGGACCGGGACAGCGCTCCCAGTACTTC.

The chain combines TRBV30 with TRBJ2-3; D is unclear. CDR1 is GTSNPN and CDR2 is SVGIG in the germline V gene (reference sequence). The CDR3 spans 12 residues. The ends were cut back, 3 bases at V and 3 bases at J, with 7 bases in the middle. The CDR3 bases are TGTGCCTGGAGGCAACGGACAGATACGCAGTATTTT. This encodes CAWRQRTDTQYF.

V and J are TRBV5-1 and TRBJ1-2; the D is unclear. The CDR3 extends over 16 amino acids. Trimming removed 5 bases from V and 0 bases from J, with 17 bases in between. Germline V gene lookup returns CDR1 SGHRS and CDR2 YFSETQ. The CDR3 reads CASSLRSPGANYGYTF. CDR3 in DNA: TGCGCCAGCAGTCTCCGGTCCCCAGGTGCTAACTATGGCTACACCTTC.

The chain carries TRBV7-9 and TRBJ2-1; 7 bases fit TRBD1. CDR3 length: 14 residues. Germline CDR1 reads SEHNR; CDR2 reads FQNEAQ (reference sequence). Losses at the gene ends were 4 bases for V and 8 bases for J; bases not matched to a gene: 8. The CDR3 sequence is CASSSSTGLDEQFF. The DNA of the CDR3 is TGTGCCAGCAGCTCATCGACAGGGTTGGATGAGCAGTTCTTC.

The chain joins TRBV4-1 to TRBJ1-2; 9 positions agree with TRBD1. This CDR3 spans 18 amino acids. The ends lost 4 bases at V and 6 bases at J; junction bases unmatched: 18. Looked up from germline, CDR1 is MGHRA and CDR2 is YSYEKL. DNA for the CDR3: TGCGCCAGCAGCCCCAGGGGACCTTCGACAGGGGGAGGGAATGGCTACACCTTC. Its protein product is CASSPRGPSTGGGNGYTF.